These 5 T cell receptor beta chains were sequenced from one sample in a study of blood T cell repertoires in COVID-19. Clones were read by immunoSEQ multiplex PCR, and TCRdb kept only the in-frame ones, dropping some. The table includes about 280,000 clones, 70% to 90% detected once. Sequenced material: PBMCs or T cells enriched from blood (not recorded which). These receptors originate from a woman between 25 and 40 years old with acute COVID-19.

The CDR3 sequence is CASSLETSYGYTF. CDR3 nucleotide sequence: TGTGCCAGCAGCTTGGAGACTTCCTATGGCTACACCTTC. V usage is TRBV5-5 and J usage is TRBJ1-2; the D is unclear. Looked up from germline, CDR1 is SGHKS and CDR2 is YYEKEE (reference sequence). The V and J ends lost 0 bases and 4 bases respectively, with 7 bases between them. The CDR3 extends over 13 amino acids.

The J gene is TRBJ2-2, the V gene TRBV29-1, with TRBD2 identical over 13 bases. V shed 6 bases and J 8 bases; nucleotides not matched to a gene: 6. Per germline, CDR1 SQVTM and CDR2 ANQGSEA. This CDR3 spans 14 amino acids. The CDR3 region is CSVGLAGVAGELFF. The CDR3 coding sequence is TGCAGCGTCGGACTAGCGGGAGTCGCTGGGGAGCTGTTTTTT.

V gene TRBV11-2 combines with J gene TRBJ2-3, with 16 bases that match TRBD2. The CDR3 loop spans 17 amino acids. The germline V gene encodes CDR1 SGHAT and CDR2 FQNNGV. Unmatched junction bases numbered 7, after V lost 5 bases and J lost 5 bases. Here the CDR3 reads CASSGGTSGRVEDTQYF. CDR3 DNA: TGTGCCAGCAGCGGGGGGACTAGCGGGAGGGTAGAAGATACGCAGTATTTT.

The chain links TRBV28 to TRBJ2-7; D gene uncertain. Germline-derived CDR1 and CDR2 are MDHEN and SYDVKM. V was clipped by 9 bases and J by 2 bases, with 11 bases between them. The CDR3 is made up of 12 amino acids. The CDR3 loop is CASRGSPYEQYF. For the CDR3, the DNA is TGTGCCAGTCGAGGCAGTCCCTACGAGCAGTACTTC.

The chain joins TRBV24-1 to TRBJ2-1; 9 nucleotides agree with TRBD2. CDR3 length equals 14 residues. V was pared by 7 bases and J by 6 bases, with 6 bases of the junction left unmatched. Germline CDR1 reads KGHDR; CDR2 reads SFDVKD. The CDR3: CATRASGTFNEQFF. The CDR3 bases are TGTGCCACCAGAGCTAGCGGGACTTTCAATGAGCAGTTCTTC.